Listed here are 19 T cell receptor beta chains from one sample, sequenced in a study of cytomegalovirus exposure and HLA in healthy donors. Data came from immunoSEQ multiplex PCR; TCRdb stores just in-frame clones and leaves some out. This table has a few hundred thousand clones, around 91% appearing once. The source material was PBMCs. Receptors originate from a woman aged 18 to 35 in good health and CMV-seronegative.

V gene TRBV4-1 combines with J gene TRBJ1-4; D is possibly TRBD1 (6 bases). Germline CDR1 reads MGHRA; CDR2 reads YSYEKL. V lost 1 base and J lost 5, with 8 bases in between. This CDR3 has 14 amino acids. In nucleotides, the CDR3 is TGCGCCAGCAGCCAAGGTACAGGGAATGAAAAACTGTTTTTT. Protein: CASSQGTGNEKLFF.

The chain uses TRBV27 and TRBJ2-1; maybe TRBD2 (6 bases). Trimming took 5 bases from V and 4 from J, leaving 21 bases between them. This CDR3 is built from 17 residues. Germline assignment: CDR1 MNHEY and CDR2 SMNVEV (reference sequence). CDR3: CASSITGYGTQYNEQFF. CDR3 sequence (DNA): TGTGCCAGCAGTATCACAGGCTACGGGACTCAATACAATGAGCAGTTCTTC.

This CDR3 reads CASSEAGGQFNEQFF. The CDR3 DNA follows: TGTGCCAGCAGTGAGGCGGGGGGGCAGTTCAATGAGCAGTTCTTC. This rearrangement joins TRBV25-1 to TRBJ2-1, with 9 bases matching TRBD2. V trimming: 3 bases; J trimming: 6 bases; junction bases outside the gene matches: 6. The CDR3 covers 15 residues. CDR1 and CDR2 (germline): MGHDK, SYGVNS.

CDR3 region: CAWSGGTGADTQYF. The CDR3 DNA sequence: TGTGCCTGGAGTGGGGGGACAGGGGCAGATACGCAGTATTTT. V gene TRBV30 combines with J gene TRBJ2-3; 10 bases agree with TRBD1. With V trimmed by 1 base and J by 4 bases, 2 bases remained unmatched. Germline CDR1 GTSNPN, CDR2 SVGIG (reference sequence). CDR3 size: 14 residues. Filled out from reference TRBV30 and TRBJ2-3, the complete variable domain reads SQTIHQWPATLVQPVGSPLSLECTVEGTSNPNLYWYRQAAGRGLQLLFYSVGIGQISSEVPQNLSASRPQDRQFILSSKKLLLSDSGFYLCAWSGGTGADTQYFGPGTRLTVL.

The CDR3 DNA sequence: TGTGCCAGCAGCTACAGTGAAAAACTGTTTTTT. Its protein product is CASSYSEKLFF. This chain links TRBV7-9 with TRBJ1-4, with unresolved D. This CDR3 is 11 amino acids long. Germline values: CDR1 SEHNR, CDR2 FQNEAQ (reference sequence). V was cut by 4 bases and J by 7 bases, with 4 bases left in between.

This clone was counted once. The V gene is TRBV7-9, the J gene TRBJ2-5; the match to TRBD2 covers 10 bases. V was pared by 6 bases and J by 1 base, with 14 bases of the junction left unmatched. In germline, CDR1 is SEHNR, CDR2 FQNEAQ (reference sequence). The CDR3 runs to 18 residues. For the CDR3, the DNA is TGTGCCAGCAGTGGAGGGCCTAGCGGGGGCGAAGTCCAAGAGACCCAGTACTTC. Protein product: CASSGGPSGGEVQETQYF.

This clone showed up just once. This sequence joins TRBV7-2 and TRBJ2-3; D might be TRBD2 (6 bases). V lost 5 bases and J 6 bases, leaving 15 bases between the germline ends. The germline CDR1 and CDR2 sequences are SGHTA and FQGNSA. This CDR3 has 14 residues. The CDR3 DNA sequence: TGTGCCAGCAGCCTACGGACTACTCGGGATACGCAGTATTTT. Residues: CASSLRTTRDTQYF.

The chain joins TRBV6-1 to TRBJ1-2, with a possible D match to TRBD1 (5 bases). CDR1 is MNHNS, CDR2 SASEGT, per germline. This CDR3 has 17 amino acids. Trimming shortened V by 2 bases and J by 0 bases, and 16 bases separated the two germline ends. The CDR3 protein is CASSEWGLGRANYGYTF. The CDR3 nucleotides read TGTGCCAGCAGTGAATGGGGACTGGGGAGGGCTAACTATGGCTACACCTTC.

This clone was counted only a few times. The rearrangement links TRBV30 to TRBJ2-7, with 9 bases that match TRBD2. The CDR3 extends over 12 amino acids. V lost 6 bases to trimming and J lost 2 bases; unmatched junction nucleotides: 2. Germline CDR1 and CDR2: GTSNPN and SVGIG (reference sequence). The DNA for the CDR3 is TGTGCCTGTTCTAGCGGGGCCTACGAGCAGTACTTC. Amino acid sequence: CACSSGAYEQYF.

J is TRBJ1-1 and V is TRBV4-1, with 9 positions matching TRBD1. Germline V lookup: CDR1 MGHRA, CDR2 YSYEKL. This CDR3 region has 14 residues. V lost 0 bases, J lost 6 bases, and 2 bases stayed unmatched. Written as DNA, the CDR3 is TGCGCCAGCAGCCAAGATACAGGGGGCCCTGAAGCTTTCTTT. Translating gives CASSQDTGGPEAFF.

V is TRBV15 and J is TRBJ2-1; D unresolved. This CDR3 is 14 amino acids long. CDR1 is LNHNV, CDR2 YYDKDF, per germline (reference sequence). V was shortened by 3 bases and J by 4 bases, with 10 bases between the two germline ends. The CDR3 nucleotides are TGTGCCACCAGCAGGTACAGAGAGTACAATGAGCAGTTCTTC. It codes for CATSRYREYNEQFF.

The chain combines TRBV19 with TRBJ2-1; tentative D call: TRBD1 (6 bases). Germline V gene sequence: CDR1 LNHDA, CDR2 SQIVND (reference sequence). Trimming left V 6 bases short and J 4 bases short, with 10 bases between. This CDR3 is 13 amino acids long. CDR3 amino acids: CASRPDSYNEQFF. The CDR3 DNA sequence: TGTGCCAGTAGGCCGGACAGTTACAATGAGCAGTTCTTC.

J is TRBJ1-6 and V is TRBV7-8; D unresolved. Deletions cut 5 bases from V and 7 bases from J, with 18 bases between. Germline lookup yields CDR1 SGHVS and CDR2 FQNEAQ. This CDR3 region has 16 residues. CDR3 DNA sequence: TGTGCCAGCAGCCTACCCAGGACTGGCCGAAATTCACCCCTCCACTTT. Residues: CASSLPRTGRNSPLHF.

This CDR3 reads CASSQGTGAGHEQFF. The CDR3, as DNA: TGCGCCAGCAGCCAAGGGACAGGCGCTGGCCATGAGCAGTTCTTC. The chain couples TRBV4-1 to TRBJ2-1; 7 bases are a match to TRBD1. The trim removed 1 base at V and 8 bases at J, leaving 8 bases unmatched. The CDR3 consists of 15 residues. Germline values: CDR1 MGHRA, CDR2 YSYEKL.

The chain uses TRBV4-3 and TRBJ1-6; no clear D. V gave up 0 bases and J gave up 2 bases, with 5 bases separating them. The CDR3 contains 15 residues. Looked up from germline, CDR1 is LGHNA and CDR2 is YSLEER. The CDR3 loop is CASSQESPYNSPLHF. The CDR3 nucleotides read TGCGCCAGCAGCCAAGAGAGCCCCTATAATTCACCCCTCCACTTT.

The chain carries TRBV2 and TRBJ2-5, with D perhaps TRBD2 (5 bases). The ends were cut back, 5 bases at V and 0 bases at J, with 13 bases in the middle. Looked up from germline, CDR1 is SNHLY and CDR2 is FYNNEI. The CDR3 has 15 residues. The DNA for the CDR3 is TGTGCCAGCAGTCAACTAGGCTTGTACCAAGAGACCCAGTACTTC. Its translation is CASSQLGLYQETQYF. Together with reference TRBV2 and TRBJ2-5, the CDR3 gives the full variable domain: EPEVTQTPSHQVTQMGQEVILRCVPISNHLYFYWYRQILGQKVEFLVSFYNNEISEKSEIFDDQFSVERPDGSNFTLKIRSTKLEDSAMYFCASSQLGLYQETQYFGPGTRLLVL.

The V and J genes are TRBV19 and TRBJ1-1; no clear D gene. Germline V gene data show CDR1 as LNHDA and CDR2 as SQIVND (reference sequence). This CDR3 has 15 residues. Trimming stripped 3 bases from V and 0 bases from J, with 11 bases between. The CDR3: CASSIARIMNTEAFF. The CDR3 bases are TGTGCCAGTAGTATCGCCAGAATAATGAACACTGAAGCTTTCTTT.

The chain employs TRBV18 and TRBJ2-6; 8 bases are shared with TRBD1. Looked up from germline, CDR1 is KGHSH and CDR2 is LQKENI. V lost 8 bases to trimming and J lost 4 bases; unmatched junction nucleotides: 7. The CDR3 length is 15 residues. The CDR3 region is CASQGAPGGANVLTF. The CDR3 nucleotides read TGTGCCAGCCAGGGGGCTCCGGGAGGGGCCAACGTCCTGACTTTC.

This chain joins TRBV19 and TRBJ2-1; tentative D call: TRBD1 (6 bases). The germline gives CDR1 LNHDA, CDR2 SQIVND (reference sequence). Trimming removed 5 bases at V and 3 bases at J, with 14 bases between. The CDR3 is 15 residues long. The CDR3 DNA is TGTGCCAGTAGTTTGGAACAGGGAAGCTACAATGAGCAGTTCTTC. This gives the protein CASSLEQGSYNEQFF.